Given below is one T cell receptor (beta chain) in context. Its antigen is not identified. The CDR3 runs to 15 residues. Germline CDR1 and CDR2: SGHVS and FQNEAQ. V lost 2 bases and J lost 1; bases outside the gene matches: 4. Before any sequencing was done, the ViraFEST assay used viral peptide pools to expand antigen-specific CD4+ T cells. Researchers isolated CD4+ T cells once 9 to 11 days of culture had elapsed. People in the vaccine group had not been infected with SARS-CoV-2 before, and their nucleocapsid antibodies were negative. This record belongs to a study of vaccination effects on CD4 cells after COVID-19. Generated by immunoSEQ multiplex PCR, the TCRdb table keeps only in-frame clones and is missing some. Of tens of thousands of clones listed, approximately 75% were seen once; the top ten hold roughly 2.9%.

The sequence was obtained from a human donor who received a COVID-19 vaccine. The starting material was CD4+ T cells from PBMCs cultured with HCoV-NL63 spike peptides, obtained before COVID-19 vaccination. The gene calls are TRBV7-8 and TRBJ1-1, with 7 bases lining up with TRBD1. CDR3 sequence: CASSLPDRPNTEAFF. Here the CDR3 DNA reads TGTGCCAGCAGCTTACCGGACAGGCCGAACACTGAAGCTTTCTTT.